The 15 T cell receptor beta chains below all came from one sample that was sequenced in a study of cytomegalovirus exposure and HLA in healthy donors. Primers: 60 Vbeta forward and 13 Jbeta reverse. Sequencing was performed with immunoSEQ multiplex PCR; in TCRdb, only in-frame clones are kept and a portion is missing. The sample table includes under 70,000 clones. Sequencing was carried out using PBMCs. The receptor source for this set is a woman between 18 and 29 years old in good health and CMV-seronegative.

The chain has TRBV27 and TRBJ2-7; D might be TRBD1 (6 bases). The germline V and J ends were trimmed by 7 bases and 6 bases, with 10 bases remaining between them. The length of the CDR3 is 11 residues. Germline V gives CDR1 MNHEY, CDR2 SMNVEV (reference sequence). The chain's CDR3 is CASTIGGEQYF. The CDR3 DNA follows: TGTGCCAGCACGATAGGGGGCGAGCAGTACTTC.

The chain couples TRBV5-8 to TRBJ1-1, with a tentative D call TRBD1 (6 bases). Germline values: CDR1 SGHTS, CDR2 YDEGEE. The V end lost 2 bases, the J end lost 5 bases, and 22 bases lay between the germline ends. CDR3 length: 17 amino acids. The CDR3 bases are TGTGCCAGCAGCTTCGCGATTATAACAGGGTGGGCAACTGAAGCTTTCTTT. Encoded protein: CASSFAIITGWATEAFF. Full variable domain (rest looked up from reference TRBV5-8 and TRBJ1-1): EAGVTQSPTHLIKTRGQQATLRCSPISGHTSVYWYQQALGLGLQFLLWYDEGEERNRGNFPPRFSGRQFPNYSSELNVNALELEDSALYLCASSFAIITGWATEAFFGQGTRLTVV.

Worth noting for this clone: The same CDR3 can be traced to other DNA sequences in this sample. The chain uses TRBV6-5 and TRBJ1-1; D is unresolved. In germline, CDR1 is MNHEY, CDR2 SVGAGI. V lost 3 bases, J lost 5 bases, and 10 bases lay in between. This CDR3 has 13 amino acids. The chain's CDR3 is CASSYVGGTEAFF. The CDR3 DNA reads TGTGCCAGCAGTTATGTCGGCGGTACTGAAGCTTTCTTT.

The CDR3 region is CSVKFEGQGLTDTQYF. CDR3 in DNA: TGCAGCGTTAAATTCGAGGGACAGGGGCTGACAGATACGCAGTATTTT. V and J are TRBV29-1 and TRBJ2-3; 10 nucleotides align to TRBD1. V was clipped by 5 bases and J by 3 bases; unmatched bases: 11. The CDR3 has 16 amino acids. Germline V gives CDR1 SQVTM, CDR2 ANQGSEA.

V usage is TRBV6-1 and J usage is TRBJ1-6, with D perhaps matching TRBD1 (5 bases). This CDR3 region has 14 residues. Trimming took 10 bases from V and 0 from J, leaving 10 bases between them. Germline V gene data show CDR1 as MNHNS and CDR2 as SASEGT. The CDR3 loop is CAIPGLSYNSPLHF. DNA of the CDR3: TGTGCCATACCGGGACTCTCCTATAATTCACCCCTCCACTTT.

The chain couples TRBV27 to TRBJ2-1; no clear D gene. Trimming took 6 bases from V and 5 from J, leaving 11 bases between them. Per the germline V gene, CDR1 is MNHEY and CDR2 is SMNVEV (reference sequence). The CDR3 extends over 13 amino acids. This chain's CDR3 is CASRSNLHNEQFF. The CDR3 nucleotides read TGTGCCAGCAGATCAAACTTGCACAATGAGCAGTTCTTC.

V gene TRBV7-2 combines with J gene TRBJ1-1; D possibly corresponds to TRBD1 (6 bases). V dropped 5 bases and J dropped 1 base, with 11 bases sitting between them. Germline CDR1 and CDR2: SGHTA and FQGNSA. The length of the CDR3 is 14 residues. CDR3 bases: TGTGCCAGCAGCCCGATGGGACAGAACACTGAAGCTTTCTTT. Translating it yields CASSPMGQNTEAFF. Complete variable domain (other parts from reference TRBV7-2 and TRBJ1-1): GAGVSQSPSNKVTEKGKDVELRCDPISGHTALYWYRQSLGQGLEFLIYFQGNSAPDKSGLPSDRFSAERTGGSVSTLTIQRTQQEDSAVYLCASSPMGQNTEAFFGQGTRLTVV.

This chain's CDR3 is CASSYWDRGSGYTF. CDR3 nucleotides: TGTGCCAGCAGTTACTGGGACAGGGGTAGTGGCTACACCTTC. The V and J genes are TRBV6-5 and TRBJ1-2, with 10 bases fitting TRBD1. Germline V gene sequence: CDR1 MNHEY, CDR2 SVGAGI. V shed 1 base and J 7 bases; nucleotides not matched to a gene: 3. The CDR3 is 14 amino acids.

The rearrangement links TRBV7-8 to TRBJ1-2; the D gene is possibly TRBD1 (5 bases). Between the trimmed V and J ends, which lost 4 bases and 2 bases, there was a span of 11 bases. CDR3 length equals 14 residues. Germline CDR1 and CDR2: SGHVS and FQNEAQ. In nucleotides, the CDR3 is TGTGCCAGCAGCTCTGGACGGGGGAACTATGGCTACACCTTC. Its translation is CASSSGRGNYGYTF. Drawing the rest from reference TRBV7-8 and TRBJ1-2, the complete variable domain is GAGVSQSPRYKVAKRGQDVALRCDPISGHVSLFWYQQALGQGPEFLTYFQNEAQLDKSGLPSDRFFAERPEGSVSTLKIQRTQQEDSAVYLCASSSGRGNYGYTFGSGTRLTVV.

The chain is built from TRBV19 and TRBJ2-6; the D gene is possibly TRBD1 (6 bases). Trimming took 3 bases from V and 1 from J, leaving 10 bases between them. The length of the CDR3 is 16 residues. Germline CDR1 LNHDA, CDR2 SQIVND (reference sequence). The chain's CDR3 is CASSIPGQSGANVLTF. CDR3 nucleotides: TGTGCCAGTAGTATTCCCGGACAGTCTGGGGCCAACGTCCTGACTTTC.

The chain uses TRBV5-1 and TRBJ1-2; D may be TRBD1 (5 bases). The germline V gene has CDR1 SGHRS and CDR2 YFSETQ. V was cut by 0 bases and J by 4 bases, with 10 bases left in between. CDR3 size: 14 residues. DNA of the CDR3: TGCGCCAGCAGCTTGGTTACAGGAACCTATGGCTACACCTTC. Translating it yields CASSLVTGTYGYTF.

This chain joins TRBV6-5 and TRBJ2-1, with D perhaps TRBD2 (5 bases). Trimming shortened V by 7 bases and J by 4 bases, and 17 bases separated the two germline ends. This CDR3 contains 15 residues. The germline V gene has CDR1 MNHEY and CDR2 SVGAGI. The CDR3 is CASTMAGKGYNEQFF. The CDR3 DNA reads as TGTGCCAGCACCATGGCCGGGAAAGGGTACAATGAGCAGTTCTTC.

The V and J genes are TRBV6-1 and TRBJ1-6, with 9 bases matching TRBD1. The CDR3 length is 16 residues. CDR1 and CDR2 from the germline V gene are MNHNS and SASEGT. V lost 4 bases, J lost 10 bases, and 11 bases stayed unmatched. The chain's CDR3 is CASSAQPGQGWSPLHF. For the CDR3, the DNA is TGTGCCAGCAGTGCACAGCCGGGACAGGGATGGTCACCCCTCCACTTT.

The chain uses TRBV6-1 and TRBJ2-7; 8 positions match TRBD1. This CDR3 has 15 amino acids. Germline V gene lookup returns CDR1 MNHNS and CDR2 SASEGT. With 4 bases clipped from V and 3 bases from J, the junction kept 8 bases outside the gene matches. CDR3 bases: TGTGCCAGCAGTGGCAGGGGGCGCGGGGTCTACGAGCAGTACTTC. It codes for CASSGRGRGVYEQYF.

The genes are TRBV5-1 and TRBJ1-4, with TRBD1 matching 7 bases. Germline trimming cut 4 bases from V and 8 bases from J; bases unmatched to any gene: 5. CDR3 length equals 13 residues. Germline CDR1 and CDR2: SGHRS and YFSETQ. CDR3 protein: CASSDDRVEKLFF. The CDR3 region has the DNA TGCGCCAGCAGCGACGACAGGGTCGAAAAACTGTTTTTT.